A single sample is the source of the 5 T cell receptor beta chains below, sequenced in a study of blood T cells in healthy people across ages. A second PCR, run for about 7 to 11 cycles, used a sample-barcoded 5' primer plus a J-beta primer mix. TCRdb reanalysed the 5' RACE reads using MiXCR and keeps one entry per CDR3 protein. The profile shows about 800,000 distinct CDR3 sequences, more than 45% of them singletons. Sequencing was carried out using blood. The receptors were sampled from a man aged 30 to 45 in good health.

V usage is TRBV5-1 and J usage is TRBJ2-1, with 8 bases lining up with TRBD1. Germline trimming cut 0 bases from V and 4 bases from J; bases unmatched to any gene: 6. This CDR3 has 16 residues. Germline CDR1 reads SGHRS; CDR2 reads YFSETQ. The CDR3 DNA reads as TGCGCCAGCAGCTTGGCCCCGGGACAGGTTTACAATGAGCAGTTCTTC. Protein product: CASSLAPGQVYNEQFF.

The rearrangement links TRBV28 to TRBJ2-5, with a tentative D call TRBD2 (5 bases). This CDR3 has 16 amino acids. V was cut by 7 bases and J by 0 bases, with 18 bases left in between. Germline V gene data show CDR1 as MDHEN and CDR2 as SYDVKM. The CDR3 protein is CASTPRRRAYQETQYF. The CDR3 DNA follows: TGTGCCAGCACCCCACGGCGGCGGGCGTACCAAGAGACCCAGTACTTC.

The chain employs TRBV24-1 and TRBJ2-1, with D possibly TRBD2 on 5 matching bases. The germline CDR1 and CDR2 sequences are KGHDR and SFDVKD. The V end lost 7 bases, the J end lost 5 bases, and 8 bases lay between the germline ends. This CDR3 spans 12 amino acids. The CDR3 DNA reads as TGTGCCACCAGAGGAGGAGACAATGAGCAGTTCTTC. As protein: CATRGGDNEQFF.

The chain employs TRBV25-1 and TRBJ1-6; no definite D call. Germline CDR1 reads MGHDK; CDR2 reads SYGVNS. The CDR3 spans 12 residues. Trimming removed 2 bases from V and 8 bases from J, with 4 bases in between. The CDR3 spells CASSEADSPLHF. In nucleotides, the CDR3 is TGTGCCAGCAGTGAAGCCGATTCACCCCTCCACTTT.

V is TRBV24-1 and J is TRBJ2-1; TRBD1 or TRBD2 may be the D gene (5 bases each). Germline V gene lookup returns CDR1 KGHDR and CDR2 SFDVKD. The CDR3 is 13 amino acids. The ends were cut back, 6 bases at V and 6 bases at J, with 11 bases in the middle. The CDR3 region has the DNA TGTGCCACCAGTCCGGATGGGGGCAATGAGCAGTTCTTC. This gives the protein CATSPDGGNEQFF.